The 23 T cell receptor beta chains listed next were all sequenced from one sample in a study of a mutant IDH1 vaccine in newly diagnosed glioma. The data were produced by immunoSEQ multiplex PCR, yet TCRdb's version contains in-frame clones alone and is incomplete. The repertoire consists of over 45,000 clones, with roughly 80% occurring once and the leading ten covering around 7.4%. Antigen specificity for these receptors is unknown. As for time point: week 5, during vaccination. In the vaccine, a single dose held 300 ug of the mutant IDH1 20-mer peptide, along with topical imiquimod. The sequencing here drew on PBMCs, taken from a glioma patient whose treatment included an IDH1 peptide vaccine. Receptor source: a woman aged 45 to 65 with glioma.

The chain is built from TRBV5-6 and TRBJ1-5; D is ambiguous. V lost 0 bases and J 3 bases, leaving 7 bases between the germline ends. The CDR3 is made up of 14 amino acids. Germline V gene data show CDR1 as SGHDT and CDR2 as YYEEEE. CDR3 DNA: TGTGCCAGCAGCTTGGGGGCCTCCAATCAGCCCCAGCATTTT. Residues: CASSLGASNQPQHF. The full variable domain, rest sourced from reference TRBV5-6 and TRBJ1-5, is DAGVTQSPTHLIKTRGQQVTLRCSPKSGHDTVSWYQQALGQGPQFIFQYYEEEERQRGNFPDRFSGHQFPNYSSELNVNALLLGDSALYLCASSLGASNQPQHFGDGTRLSIL.

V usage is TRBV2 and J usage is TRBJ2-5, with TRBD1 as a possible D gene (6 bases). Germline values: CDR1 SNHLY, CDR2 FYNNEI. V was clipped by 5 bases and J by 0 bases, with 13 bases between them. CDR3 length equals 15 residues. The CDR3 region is CASSKGDTDQETQYF. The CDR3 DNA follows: TGTGCCAGCAGTAAGGGGGACACCGACCAAGAGACCCAGTACTTC.

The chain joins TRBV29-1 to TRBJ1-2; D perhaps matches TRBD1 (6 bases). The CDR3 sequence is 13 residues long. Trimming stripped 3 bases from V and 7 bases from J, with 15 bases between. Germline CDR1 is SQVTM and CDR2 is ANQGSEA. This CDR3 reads CSVDRTLGAGYTF. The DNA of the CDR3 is TGCAGCGTTGACAGAACTCTGGGGGCTGGCTACACCTTC.

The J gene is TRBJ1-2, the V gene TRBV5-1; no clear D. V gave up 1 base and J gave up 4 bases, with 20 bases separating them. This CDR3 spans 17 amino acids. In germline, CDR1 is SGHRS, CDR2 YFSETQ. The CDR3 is CASSLNSPGSTVYGYTF. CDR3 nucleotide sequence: TGCGCCAGCAGCTTGAACAGCCCAGGATCGACGGTCTATGGCTACACCTTC.

DNA for the CDR3: TGTGCCATCAGTGAGGACGGACAGGGCCTTTTATCACCCCTCCACTTT. This gives the protein CAISEDGQGLLSPLHF. The chain joins TRBV10-3 to TRBJ1-6; 8 nucleotides align to TRBD1. The CDR3 spans 16 residues. CDR1 is ENHRY, CDR2 SYGVKD, per germline. Trimming removed 2 bases from V and 10 bases from J; junction bases left unmatched: 10.

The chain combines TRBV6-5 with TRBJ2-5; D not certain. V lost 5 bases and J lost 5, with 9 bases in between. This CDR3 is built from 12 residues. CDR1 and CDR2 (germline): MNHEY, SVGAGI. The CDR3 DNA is TGTGCCAGCAGTGTCTTGGGGGAGACCCAGTACTTC. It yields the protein CASSVLGETQYF.

CDR3 in amino acids: CASSQDLSAEAFF. In DNA, the CDR3 is TGCGCCAGCAGCCAAGACCTGAGCGCTGAAGCTTTCTTT. V and J are TRBV4-1 and TRBJ1-1; D is unresolved. The V gene's germline CDR1 is MGHRA and CDR2 YSYEKL. The CDR3 is made up of 13 amino acids. Deletions cut 0 bases from V and 6 bases from J, with 8 bases between.

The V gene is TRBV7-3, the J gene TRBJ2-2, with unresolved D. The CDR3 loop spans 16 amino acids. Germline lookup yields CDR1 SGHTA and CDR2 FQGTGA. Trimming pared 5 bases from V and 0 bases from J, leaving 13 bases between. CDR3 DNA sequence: TGTGCCAGCAGCCCGTCCCCGGTCGCGAACACCGGGGAGCTGTTTTTT. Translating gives CASSPSPVANTGELFF.

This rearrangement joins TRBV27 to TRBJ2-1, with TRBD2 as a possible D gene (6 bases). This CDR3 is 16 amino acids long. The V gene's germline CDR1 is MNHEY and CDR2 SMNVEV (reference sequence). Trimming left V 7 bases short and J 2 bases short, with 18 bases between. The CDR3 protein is CASIARAGRPYNEQFF. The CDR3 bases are TGTGCCAGCATCGCTCGGGCGGGGCGCCCCTACAATGAGCAGTTCTTC.

The DNA for the CDR3 is TGCGCCAGCAGCAATGGCGTTGGAACTAATGAAAAACTGTTTTTT. Its protein is CASSNGVGTNEKLFF. V is TRBV5-1 and J is TRBJ1-4; D uncertain. The CDR3 has 15 amino acids. Trimming removed 4 bases at V and 1 base at J, with 11 bases between. Per the germline V gene, CDR1 is SGHRS and CDR2 is YFSETQ.

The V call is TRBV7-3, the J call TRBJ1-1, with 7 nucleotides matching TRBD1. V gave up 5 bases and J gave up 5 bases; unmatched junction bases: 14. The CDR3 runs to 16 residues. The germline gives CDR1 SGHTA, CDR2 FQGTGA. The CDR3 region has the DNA TGTGCCAGCAGCCCCGGGACAGCCATACGGTATACTGAAGCTTTCTTT. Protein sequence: CASSPGTAIRYTEAFF.

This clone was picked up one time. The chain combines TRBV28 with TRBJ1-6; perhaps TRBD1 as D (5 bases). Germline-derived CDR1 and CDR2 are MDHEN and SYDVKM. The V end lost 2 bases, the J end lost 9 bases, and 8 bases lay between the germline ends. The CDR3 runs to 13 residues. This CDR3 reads CASSLKGTSPLHF. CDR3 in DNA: TGTGCCAGCAGTTTAAAGGGGACTTCACCCCTCCACTTT.

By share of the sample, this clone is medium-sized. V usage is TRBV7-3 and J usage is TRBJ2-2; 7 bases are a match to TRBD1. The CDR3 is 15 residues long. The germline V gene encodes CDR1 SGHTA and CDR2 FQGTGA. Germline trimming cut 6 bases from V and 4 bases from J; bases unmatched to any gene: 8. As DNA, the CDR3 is TGTGCCAGCAGTTTTGACAGGGCGGGCACCGGGGAGCTGTTTTTT. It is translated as CASSFDRAGTGELFF.

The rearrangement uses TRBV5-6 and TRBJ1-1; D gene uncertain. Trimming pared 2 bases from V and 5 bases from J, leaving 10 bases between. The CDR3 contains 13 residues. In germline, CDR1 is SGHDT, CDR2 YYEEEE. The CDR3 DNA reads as TGTGCCAGCAGCTTTTGGGGAGGGACTGAAGCTTTCTTT. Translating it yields CASSFWGGTEAFF.

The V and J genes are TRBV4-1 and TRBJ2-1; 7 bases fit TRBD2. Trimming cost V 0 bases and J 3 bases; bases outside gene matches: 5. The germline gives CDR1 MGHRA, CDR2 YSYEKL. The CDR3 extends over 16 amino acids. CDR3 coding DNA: TGCGCCAGCAGCCAAGACCGGCTAGCGGTCTACAATGAGCAGTTCTTC. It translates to CASSQDRLAVYNEQFF.

CDR3 DNA sequence: TGTGCCAGCAGTCGAGGGGTCAACCGGGAGACCCAGTACTTC. Protein sequence: CASSRGVNRETQYF. The genes are TRBV28 and TRBJ2-5; possibly TRBD1 or TRBD2 for D (5 bases each). CDR1 MDHEN and CDR2 SYDVKM come from the germline V gene. The CDR3 sequence is 14 residues long. Trimming stripped 5 bases from V and 5 bases from J, with 15 bases between.

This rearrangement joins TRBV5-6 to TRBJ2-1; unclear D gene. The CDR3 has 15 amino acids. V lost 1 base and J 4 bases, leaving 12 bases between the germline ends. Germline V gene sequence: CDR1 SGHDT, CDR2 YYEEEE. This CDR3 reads CASSLSRNEYNEQFF. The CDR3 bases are TGTGCCAGCAGCTTGTCCCGTAACGAGTACAATGAGCAGTTCTTC.

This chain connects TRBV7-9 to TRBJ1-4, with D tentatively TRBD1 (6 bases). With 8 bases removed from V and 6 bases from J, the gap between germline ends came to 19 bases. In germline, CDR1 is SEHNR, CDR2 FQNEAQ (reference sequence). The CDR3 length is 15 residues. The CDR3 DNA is TGTGCCAGCTCATCCTTGGCGGCAGGGGATGAAAAACTGTTTTTT. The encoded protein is CASSSLAAGDEKLFF.

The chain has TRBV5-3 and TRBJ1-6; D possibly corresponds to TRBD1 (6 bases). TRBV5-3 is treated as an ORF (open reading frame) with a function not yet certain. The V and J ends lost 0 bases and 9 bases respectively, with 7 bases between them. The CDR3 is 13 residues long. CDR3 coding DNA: TGTGCCAGAAGCTTGGACAGGGTTTCACCCCTCCACTTT. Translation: CARSLDRVSPLHF.

The DNA for the CDR3 is TGTGCCAGTAGTTCTAGACAGAACACTGAAGCTTTCTTT. Amino acid sequence: CASSSRQNTEAFF. This chain connects TRBV19 to TRBJ1-1; D is unresolved. The CDR3 contains 13 residues. V dropped 5 bases and J dropped 1 base, with 8 bases sitting between them. CDR1 and CDR2 (germline): LNHDA, SQIVND (reference sequence).

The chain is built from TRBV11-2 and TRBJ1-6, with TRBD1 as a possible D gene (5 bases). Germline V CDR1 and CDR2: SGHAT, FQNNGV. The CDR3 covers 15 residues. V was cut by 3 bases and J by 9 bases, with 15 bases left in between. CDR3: CASSFGRNGASPLHF. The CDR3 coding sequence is TGTGCCAGCAGCTTCGGGCGCAACGGGGCTTCACCCCTCCACTTT.

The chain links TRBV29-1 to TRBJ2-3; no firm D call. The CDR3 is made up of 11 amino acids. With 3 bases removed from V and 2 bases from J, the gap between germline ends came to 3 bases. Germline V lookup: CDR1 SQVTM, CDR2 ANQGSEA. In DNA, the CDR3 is TGCAGCGTTGACCCCACAGATACGCAGTATTTT. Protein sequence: CSVDPTDTQYF.

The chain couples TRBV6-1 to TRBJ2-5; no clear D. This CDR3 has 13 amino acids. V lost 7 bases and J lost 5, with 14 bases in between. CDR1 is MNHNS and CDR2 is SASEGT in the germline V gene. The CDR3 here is CASNGNTVETQYF. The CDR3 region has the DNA TGTGCCAGCAACGGTAACACAGTCGAGACCCAGTACTTC.